The T cell receptor (beta chain) under discussion was sequenced for a study of shared clonotypes between healthy human individuals. Here immunoSEQ multiplex PCR was the method, and the copy in TCRdb shows in-frame clones only, minus some. The sample records more than 2,000,000 clones, 90% to 95% being singletons. With respect to this clone: The target antigen is unknown.

CD4+ cell separation produced CD45RA+ naive and CD45RA-negative memory subsets. Germline values: CDR1 SGHRS, CDR2 YFSETQ. The CDR3 totals 17 residues. V shed 0 bases and J 4 bases; nucleotides not matched to a gene: 9. Notes on the study in general: Clonotypes shared by all four sorted-subset donors had higher generation probabilities than non-shared clonotypes.

The source is a man aged 18 to 29 in good health. Sample: naive CD4+ T cells sorted from blood. The subset: CD45RA+ positively selected. This chain connects TRBV5-1 to TRBJ2-7; 11 positions match TRBD1. CDR3 sequence: CASSLARSGTGGYEQYF. The CDR3 DNA is TGCGCCAGCAGCTTGGCCCGGTCCGGGACAGGGGGTTACGAGCAGTACTTC. Complete variable domain (other parts from reference TRBV5-1 and TRBJ2-7): KAGVTQTPRYLIKTRGQQVTLSCSPISGHRSVSWYQQTPGQGLQFLFEYFSETQRNKGNFPGRFSGRQFSNSRSEMNVSTLELGDSALYLCASSLARSGTGGYEQYFGPGTRLTVT.